The clone carrying this T cell receptor (beta chain) was seen a few times. Diagnosing involved the use of clinical symptoms, serum thyroxine and TRAb, thyroid ultrasound and orbital computed tomography. V gave up 7 bases and J gave up 5 bases; unmatched junction bases: 3. CDR3 length: 12 residues. Germline V CDR1 and CDR2: WSHSY, SAAADI. These data originate in a study of T cells in Graves' hyperthyroidism and ophthalmopathy. Study details: The authors collected peripheral blood at initial diagnosis, before any treatment.

Amplification targeted TCR beta CDR3 regions from RNA transcripts. Carried out on the TCR CDR3, a first-round RT-PCR used the HTBI primer set. TCRdb reprocessed the multiplex PCR reads with MiXCR, giving one entry per CDR3 protein. The sample lists fewer than 550,000 distinct CDR3 sequences; around a sixth were seen once. Sequenced material: blood. The chain has TRBV10-2 and TRBJ2-3; TRBD1 matches 7 bases. The sequence was collected from a woman aged 18-35 years with Graves' hyperthyroidism. The DNA for the CDR3 is TGCGCCAGCAACAGGGGTGGAGATACGCAGTATTTT. Translation gives CASNRGGDTQYF.